This is a list of T cell receptor beta chains from one sample in a study of molecular identifiers for immune sequencing clone quantification. In TCRdb, the PCR reads were re-called with MiXCR into one record per CDR3 protein. The repertoire holds some 320,000 distinct CDR3 sequences, with 24% as singletons. Sequenced: naive CD8+ T cells from blood, with Jurkat cell RNA spiked in. All receptors come from a human donor in good health. Some libraries in this study had Jurkat cell RNA spiked in. The CDR3 runs from the conserved cysteine through the conserved F or W. D genes are given only for firm matches. Size tells how often a clone was seen (once, few, many) or the class of an expanded clone, and some rows leave it out.

CDR3aa: CASSFRDLVHNEQFF; CDR3nt: TGTGCCAGCAGTTTCAGGGACCTGGTCCACAATGAGCAGTTCTTC; abundance: -; j_gene: TRBJ2-1; v_gene: TRBV12-3/TRBV12-4; d_gene: -
CDR3aa: CASSESRAYGYEQYF; CDR3nt: TGTGCCAGCAGTGAATCCCGGGCCTACGGCTACGAGCAGTACTTC; abundance: many; j_gene: TRBJ2-7; v_gene: TRBV2; d_gene: -
CDR3aa: CASSHLRTGGGEQFF; CDR3nt: TGTGCCAGCAGCCATCTTAGGACAGGGGGCGGTGAGCAGTTCTTC; abundance: few; j_gene: TRBJ2-1; v_gene: TRBV14; d_gene: TRBD1
CDR3aa: CASSERPPGQYF; CDR3nt: TGCGCCAGCAGTGAACGTCCGCCTGGGCAGTACTTC; abundance: -; j_gene: TRBJ2-7; v_gene: TRBV10-2; d_gene: -
CDR3aa: CASSPRERMVETQYF; CDR3nt: TGTGCCAGCTCACCCCGGGAGCGGATGGTAGAGACCCAGTACTTC; abundance: few; j_gene: TRBJ2-5; v_gene: TRBV18; d_gene: -
CDR3aa: CSVGPRDYYGYTF; CDR3nt: TGCAGCGTTGGACCGAGAGATTACTATGGCTACACCTTC; abundance: -; j_gene: TRBJ1-2; v_gene: TRBV29-1; d_gene: -
CDR3aa: CASSQVRGYEQYF; CDR3nt: TGCGCCAGCAGCCAAGTTCGGGGCTACGAGCAGTACTTC; abundance: many; j_gene: TRBJ2-7; v_gene: TRBV4-3; d_gene: -
CDR3aa: CSARPYSYNEQFF; CDR3nt: TGCAGTGCTAGACCGTACTCCTACAATGAGCAGTTCTTC; abundance: few; j_gene: TRBJ2-1; v_gene: TRBV20-1; d_gene: -
CDR3aa: CASCSRTGSGGFYGYTF; CDR3nt: TGTGCTAGCTGCTCCCGGACAGGGTCCGGTGGCTTCTATGGCTACACCTTC; abundance: few; j_gene: TRBJ1-2; v_gene: TRBV7-8; d_gene: TRBD1
CDR3aa: CASSLGPGTGMSSYNSPLHF; CDR3nt: TGTGCCAGCAGCTTAGGACCCGGGACAGGGATGAGCTCCTATAATTCACCCCTCCACTTT; abundance: -; j_gene: TRBJ1-6; v_gene: TRBV7-2; d_gene: TRBD1
CDR3aa: CASSLVGTNQPQHF; CDR3nt: TGTGCCAGCAGTTTAGTAGGCACCAATCAGCCCCAGCATTTT; abundance: -; j_gene: TRBJ1-5; v_gene: TRBV12-3/TRBV12-4; d_gene: -
CDR3aa: CASSQRYTEAFF; CDR3nt: TGTGCCAGCAGCCAGAGGTACACTGAAGCTTTCTTT; abundance: few; j_gene: TRBJ1-1; v_gene: TRBV13; d_gene: -
CDR3aa: CASGQGRVSNQPQHF; CDR3nt: TGTGCCAGCGGGCAGGGACGGGTGAGCAATCAGCCCCAGCATTTT; abundance: many; j_gene: TRBJ1-5; v_gene: TRBV6-4; d_gene: -
CDR3aa: CSASGMSVMNTEAFF; CDR3nt: TGCAGTGCCTCTGGGATGTCCGTCATGAACACTGAAGCTTTCTTT; abundance: few; j_gene: TRBJ1-1; v_gene: TRBV20-1; d_gene: -
CDR3aa: CASSLWGSHEQFF; CDR3nt: TGTGCCAGCAGCTTATGGGGGAGCCATGAGCAGTTCTTC; abundance: -; j_gene: TRBJ2-1; v_gene: TRBV11-2; d_gene: -